The clone carrying this T cell receptor (beta chain) was counted many times. Its antigen is unknown. In germline, CDR1 is SGHAT, CDR2 FQNNGV. CDR3 size: 12 residues. V lost 3 bases and J lost 7, with 10 bases in between. Amplification targeted TCR beta CDR3 regions from RNA transcripts. With the HTBI primer set, the TCR CDR3 went through a first round of RT-PCR. TCRdb called the multiplex PCR reads again in MiXCR, with one record for every CDR3 protein. The table shows hundreds of thousands of distinct CDR3 sequences, with around 21% occurring only once. This sample is part of a study of T cells in Graves' hyperthyroidism and ophthalmopathy. The study, taken as a whole, reports: In the blood, most expanded thyroid clonotypes above 0.001 appeared as well.

The sequencing input was blood. This sequence was found in a man aged 25-45 years with Graves' ophthalmopathy. The chain links TRBV11-2 to TRBJ2-7; D is uncertain. The CDR3 bases are TGTGCCAGCAGCTTTGGAACTGTGGAGCAGTACTTC. Its protein is CASSFGTVEQYF. Variable domain in full (rest from reference TRBV11-2 and TRBJ2-7): EAGVAQSPRYKIIEKRQSVAFWCNPISGHATLYWYQQILGQGPKLLIQFQNNGVVDDSQLPKDRFSAERLKGVDSTLKIQPAKLEDSAVYLCASSFGTVEQYFGPGTRLTVT.